The 28 T cell receptor beta chains below come from one sample, sequenced in a study of monozygotic twins with inflammatory bowel disease. TCRdb re-called the 5' RACE reads and gives one entry per CDR3 protein, without DNA. The sample yields about 420,000 distinct CDR3 sequences, of which the top ten take up 2% to 3%. Sequenced material: blood. The receptors originated from a human donor with ulcerative colitis or Crohn's disease, or a healthy co-twin of an affected twin (not recorded which).

This chain connects TRBV7-7 to TRBJ1-1; absent DNA, TCRdb's TRBD1 call cannot be checked. The germline V gene encodes CDR1 SSHAT and CDR2 FNYEAQ (reference sequence). The CDR3 has 16 amino acids. The CDR3 sequence is CASSLWSGTGDTEAFF.

V and J are TRBV27 and TRBJ1-1. Germline V gene lookup returns CDR1 MNHEY and CDR2 SMNVEV (reference sequence). The CDR3 contains 15 residues. CDR3 amino acids: CASSLGSRANTEAFF.

This chain connects TRBV18 to TRBJ1-4; no DNA is available, so the TRBD1 call from TCRdb remains unchecked. Germline values: CDR1 KGHSH, CDR2 LQKENI. The CDR3 length is 16 residues. The CDR3 protein is CASSPVQGQLNEKLFF.

The V and J genes are TRBV5-1 and TRBJ2-5; the TCRdb call, TRBD1, lacks DNA for checking. This CDR3 spans 15 amino acids. Germline-derived CDR1 and CDR2 are SGHRS and YFSETQ. CDR3 sequence: CASSSQTGVRETQYF.

The chain couples TRBV6-6 to TRBJ1-5. Germline lookup yields CDR1 MNHNY and CDR2 SVGAGI (reference sequence). The CDR3 has 12 amino acids. The CDR3 loop reads CASSYSEGPQHF.

This sequence joins TRBV27 and TRBJ1-5. Germline values: CDR1 MNHEY, CDR2 SMNVEV (reference sequence). The CDR3 has 14 amino acids. This CDR3 reads CASSSSVLNQPQHF.

J is TRBJ2-1 and V is TRBV5-4; the TCRdb call, TRBD2, lacks DNA for checking. Germline V CDR1 and CDR2: SGHNT, YYREEE (reference sequence). This CDR3 is built from 18 residues. The CDR3 sequence is CASSLATTSRNSYNEQFF.

The V call is TRBV20-1, the J call TRBJ2-2; the D call from TCRdb, TRBD2, cannot be confirmed without DNA. This CDR3 region has 14 residues. Germline V CDR1 and CDR2: DFQATT, SNEGSKA (reference sequence). CDR3 region: CSARNSGSTGELFF.

The chain links TRBV2 to TRBJ2-5; TCRdb's assignment of TRBD1 cannot be checked, as there is no DNA. This CDR3 region has 14 residues. The V gene's germline CDR1 is SNHLY and CDR2 FYNNEI. CDR3: CASNRGGGQETQYF.

The chain couples TRBV10-3 to TRBJ2-3; there is no DNA to check the TCRdb D call of TRBD1. This CDR3 spans 14 amino acids. The germline V gene has CDR1 ENHRY and CDR2 SYGVKD. The CDR3 sequence: CAISAPGQINTQYF.

The chain uses TRBV3-1 and TRBJ2-7; the TCRdb call, TRBD1, lacks DNA for checking. Looked up from germline, CDR1 is LGHDT and CDR2 is YNNKEL (reference sequence). This CDR3 comprises 14 residues. CDR3 sequence: CASSLSAGVYEQYF.

The chain is built from TRBV12-3 or TRBV12-4 and TRBJ2-7; TCRdb proposes TRBD2, but this gene call is untestable without DNA. The CDR3 is made up of 15 amino acids. CDR3 protein: CASSLGEGRNYEQYF.

The rearrangement uses TRBV6-1 and TRBJ2-5; without DNA, the TCRdb call of TRBD1 cannot be checked. The CDR3 length is 15 residues. Per the germline V gene, CDR1 is MNHNS and CDR2 is SASEGT. This CDR3 is CASTESGGEWETQYF.

The chain uses TRBV5-1 and TRBJ2-5; the TRBD2 assignment by TCRdb is unverifiable without DNA. The germline gives CDR1 SGHRS, CDR2 YFSETQ. This CDR3 is 16 amino acids long. The CDR3 sequence is CASSPDASGSVETQYF.

The rearrangement links TRBV11-2 to TRBJ2-7; lacking DNA, the TRBD1 call made by TCRdb goes unchecked. There are 16 residues in the CDR3. Per germline, CDR1 SGHAT and CDR2 FQNNGV. The CDR3 spells CASSPWGGGLSYEQYF.

The chain couples TRBV20-1 to TRBJ2-1; TCRdb names TRBD1, which stays unverified in the absence of DNA. The CDR3 spans 15 residues. CDR1 and CDR2 (germline): DFQATT, SNEGSKA (reference sequence). This CDR3 is CSAREPGQGKNEQFF.

The chain combines TRBV7-9 with TRBJ1-4; with no DNA, the TCRdb D assignment of TRBD1 cannot be verified. In germline, CDR1 is SEHNR, CDR2 FQNEAQ (reference sequence). The CDR3 is 15 amino acids. CDR3: CGSSLQTVAYEKLFF.

The rearrangement uses TRBV6-2 or TRBV6-3 and TRBJ2-3; checking the TCRdb D call of TRBD2 is not possible without DNA. Looked up from germline, CDR1 is MNHEY and CDR2 is SVGEGT. The CDR3 is 15 residues long. This CDR3 is CASRKTSGSADTQYF.

The chain links TRBV7-3 to TRBJ2-5; the D gene TCRdb calls, TRBD2, cannot be checked with no DNA. The germline CDR1 and CDR2 sequences are SGHTA and FQGTGA. The CDR3 runs 13 residues. This CDR3 is CASSPSNQETQYF.

The chain couples TRBV6-1 to TRBJ1-6; the D call from TCRdb, TRBD1, cannot be confirmed without DNA. CDR1 is MNHNS and CDR2 is SASEGT in the germline V gene. This CDR3 is 14 amino acids long. The CDR3: CASRVGQGRSPLHF.

The chain uses TRBV29-1 and TRBJ2-5; TCRdb proposes TRBD2, but this gene call is untestable without DNA. The CDR3 length is 16 residues. Germline CDR1 reads SQVTM; CDR2 reads ANQGSEA. This CDR3 reads CSVEASGRAFPETQYF.

The rearrangement uses TRBV5-1 and TRBJ2-1; TCRdb gives TRBD1 as the D gene, but with no DNA this cannot be confirmed. The CDR3 runs 16 residues. From germline, CDR1 is SGHRS and CDR2 YFSETQ. Here the CDR3 reads CASSLAPGQAGNEQFF.

V gene TRBV14 combines with J gene TRBJ2-1. The CDR3 covers 15 residues. Germline CDR1 is SGHDN and CDR2 is FVKESK. CDR3 protein: CASSQDPMGISEQFF.

The V and J genes are TRBV12-3 or TRBV12-4 and TRBJ2-7; TCRdb returns TRBD1, unconfirmable since there is no DNA. CDR3 length: 12 residues. CDR3 sequence reads: CASSFRGSQQYF.

The chain is built from TRBV2 and TRBJ2-1; TCRdb's D call, TRBD1, is unchecked because there is no DNA. The CDR3 has 13 amino acids. CDR1 and CDR2 (germline): SNHLY, FYNNEI. CDR3 in amino acids: CASSLGTFNEQFF.

This chain links TRBV13 with TRBJ2-2; with no DNA, the TCRdb D assignment of TRBD1 cannot be verified. The germline V gene has CDR1 PRHDT and CDR2 FYEKMQ (reference sequence). The CDR3 is 15 residues long. CDR3: CASSRPAGRSGELFF.

This chain joins TRBV11-2 and TRBJ2-1; TCRdb names TRBD2, which stays unverified in the absence of DNA. CDR1 SGHAT and CDR2 FQNNGV come from the germline V gene. This CDR3 is built from 18 residues. The CDR3 spells CASRSSGGPASSYNEQFF. Drawing the rest from reference TRBV11-2 and TRBJ2-1, the complete variable domain is EAGVAQSPRYKIIEKRQSVAFWCNPISGHATLYWYQQILGQGPKLLIQFQNNGVVDDSQLPKDRFSAERLKGVDSTLKIQPAKLEDSAVYLCASRSSGGPASSYNEQFFGPGTRLTVL.

The chain joins TRBV5-1 to TRBJ1-6. This CDR3 has 15 amino acids. Germline V lookup: CDR1 SGHRS, CDR2 YFSETQ. The CDR3 here is CASSQRSRANSPLHF.